This TCR beta chain was recovered during a study of CD8+CD57+ T cells in acquired aplastic anemia. Study-level background: The mean DNA yield obtained from sorted CD4+ and CD8+ cells came to 3.2 ug.

Only patients with CD8+CD57+ cell expansion on flow cytometry were chosen for sequencing. Patients had undergone no therapy by the time their blood was sampled. Template material for TCR beta VDJ and CDR3 profiling consisted of genomic DNA. From the reads, TCRdb called clonotypes with MiXCR, one entry per CDR3 protein. This sample has over 150,000 distinct CDR3 sequences, with 55% to 65% found just once. Germline V lookup: CDR1 ENHRY, CDR2 SYGVKD. The V gene end was trimmed by 8 bases and the J gene end by 8 bases; junction bases not matched to a gene: 8. This CDR3 has 13 amino acids. The specimen was sorted CD4+, CD8+, or CD8+CD57+ T cells (not recorded which) from PBMCs. V and J are TRBV10-3 and TRBJ2-1; TRBD1 matches 8 bases. This receptor was identified in a human donor with aplastic anemia. The CDR3 DNA reads TGTGCCATCGGAAGTACAGGGGGTGATGAGCAGTTCTTC. Encoded protein: CAIGSTGGDEQFF.